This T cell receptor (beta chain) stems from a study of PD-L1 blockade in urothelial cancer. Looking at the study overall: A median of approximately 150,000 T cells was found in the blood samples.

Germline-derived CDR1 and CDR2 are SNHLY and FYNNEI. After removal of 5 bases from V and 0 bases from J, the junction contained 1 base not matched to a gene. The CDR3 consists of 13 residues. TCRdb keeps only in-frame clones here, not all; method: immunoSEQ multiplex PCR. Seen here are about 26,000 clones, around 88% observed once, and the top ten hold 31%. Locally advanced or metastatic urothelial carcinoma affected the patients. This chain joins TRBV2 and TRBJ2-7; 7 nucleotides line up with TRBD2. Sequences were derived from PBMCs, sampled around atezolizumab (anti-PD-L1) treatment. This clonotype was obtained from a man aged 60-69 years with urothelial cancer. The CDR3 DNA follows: TGTGCCAGCAGTTCTAGCGGCTCCTACGAGCAGTACTTC. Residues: CASSSSGSYEQYF.